This T cell receptor (beta chain) was profiled in a study of blood T cell repertoires in COVID-19. Overall study: Samples of COVID-19 (acute and convalescent) were obtained from the United States, Italy and Spain. The analysed material was cDNA or gDNA that came from T cells, B-cell-depleted T cells, or PBMCs.

Method: immunoSEQ multiplex PCR; TCRdb's copy keeps in-frame clones and lacks some. The sample shows 150,000 to 200,000 clones, around four fifths of them seen only once. CDR1 LNHDA and CDR2 SQIVND come from the germline V gene (reference sequence). With 2 bases removed from V and 7 bases from J, the gap between germline ends came to 15 bases. The CDR3 runs to 15 residues. Sequencing was carried out using peripheral blood. This TCR was recovered from a woman at least 80 years old with active or convalescent COVID-19. V gene TRBV19 combines with J gene TRBJ1-5, with D tentatively TRBD1 (6 bases). CDR3: CASSISTGSGQPQHF. The CDR3 region has the DNA TGTGCCAGTAGTATATCAACAGGGTCCGGGCAGCCCCAGCATTTT.